The next 7 T cell receptor beta chains were all read from a single sample in a study of cytomegalovirus exposure and HLA in healthy donors. This PCR relied on a set of 60 Vbeta primers and 13 Jbeta primers. The table came from immunoSEQ multiplex PCR; TCRdb's copy has only in-frame clones and leaves some out. Among roughly 70,000 clones listed, more than 75% were seen once. The source material was PBMCs. The receptor source for this set is a man younger than 30 in good health and CMV-seronegative.

This clone was recorded only once. The J gene is TRBJ2-1, the V gene TRBV5-5; 7 bases line up with TRBD2. Germline CDR1 and CDR2: SGHKS and YYEKEE (reference sequence). V was clipped by 4 bases and J by 2 bases; unmatched bases: 6. The CDR3 loop spans 15 amino acids. The CDR3 bases are TGTGCCAGCAGCGGGGGGGGGAACACCTACAATGAGCAGTTCTTC. It specifies CASSGGGNTYNEQFF. The full variable domain, completed using reference TRBV5-5 and TRBJ2-1, is DAGVTQSPTHLIKTRGQQVTLRCSPISGHKSVSWYQQVLGQGPQFIFQYYEKEERGRGNFPDRFSARQFPNYSSELNVNALLLGDSALYLCASSGGGNTYNEQFFGPGTRLTVL.

The gene calls are TRBV18 and TRBJ1-3, with TRBD1 identical over 8 bases. The CDR3 is made up of 16 amino acids. Germline CDR1 reads KGHSH; CDR2 reads LQKENI. V dropped 4 bases and J dropped 0; count of bases not matched to a gene: 5. CDR3 coding DNA: TGTGCCAGCTCACTCGGACAGGGCCCCTCTGGAAACACCATATATTTT. Translated, it gives CASSLGQGPSGNTIYF.

In DNA form, the CDR3 reads TGTGCCAGCAGCGCGGGACTAGCGGCCTACGAGCAGTACTTC. Translating it yields CASSAGLAAYEQYF. The chain employs TRBV5-5 and TRBJ2-7; 11 nucleotides agree with TRBD2. The CDR3 sequence is 14 residues long. Germline V lookup: CDR1 SGHKS, CDR2 YYEKEE (reference sequence). V lost 4 bases, J lost 2 bases, and 2 bases stayed unmatched.

A few counts support this clone. The chain carries TRBV7-9 and TRBJ1-6; D is perhaps TRBD1 (6 bases). CDR3 length: 15 residues. In germline, CDR1 is SEHNR, CDR2 FQNEAQ (reference sequence). Trimming stripped 6 bases from V and 1 base from J, with 10 bases between. CDR3 region: CASRGGDSYNSPLHF. The CDR3 DNA reads TGTGCCAGCAGAGGGGGGGATTCCTATAATTCACCCCTCCACTTT. The whole variable domain, remainder taken from reference TRBV7-9 and TRBJ1-6, is DTGVSQNPRHKITKRGQNVTFRCDPISEHNRLYWYRQTLGQGPEFLTYFQNEAQLEKSRLLSDRFSAERPKGSFSTLEIQRTEQGDSAMYLCASRGGDSYNSPLHFGNGTRLTVT.

V usage is TRBV7-9 and J usage is TRBJ2-1; TRBD1 matches at 9 bases. The CDR3 has 15 amino acids. CDR1 is SEHNR and CDR2 is FQNEAQ in the germline V gene (reference sequence). V shed 5 bases, J shed 1 base, and the junction held 3 bases outside the gene matches. In nucleotides, the CDR3 is TGTGCCAGCAGCCCGGGACAGGGTTCCTACAATGAGCAGTTCTTC. This translates into CASSPGQGSYNEQFF.

The chain is built from TRBV5-1 and TRBJ2-7, with 8 positions matching TRBD2. The CDR3 is made up of 15 amino acids. Germline trimming cut 0 bases from V and 3 bases from J; bases unmatched to any gene: 5. Per the germline V gene, CDR1 is SGHRS and CDR2 is YFSETQ. The CDR3 DNA is TGCGCCAGCAGCTTGGATGGGACTAGTCGCTACGAGCAGTACTTC. Translated, it gives CASSLDGTSRYEQYF.

The CDR3 sequence: CASRIGDRGSNQPQHF. CDR3 nucleotide sequence: TGTGCCAGCAGAATAGGGGACAGAGGAAGCAATCAGCCCCAGCATTTT. V usage is TRBV28 and J usage is TRBJ1-5; TRBD1 agrees at 7 bases. V lost 6 bases and J lost 1; bases outside the gene matches: 9. This CDR3 is built from 16 residues. Germline CDR1 is MDHEN and CDR2 is SYDVKM.